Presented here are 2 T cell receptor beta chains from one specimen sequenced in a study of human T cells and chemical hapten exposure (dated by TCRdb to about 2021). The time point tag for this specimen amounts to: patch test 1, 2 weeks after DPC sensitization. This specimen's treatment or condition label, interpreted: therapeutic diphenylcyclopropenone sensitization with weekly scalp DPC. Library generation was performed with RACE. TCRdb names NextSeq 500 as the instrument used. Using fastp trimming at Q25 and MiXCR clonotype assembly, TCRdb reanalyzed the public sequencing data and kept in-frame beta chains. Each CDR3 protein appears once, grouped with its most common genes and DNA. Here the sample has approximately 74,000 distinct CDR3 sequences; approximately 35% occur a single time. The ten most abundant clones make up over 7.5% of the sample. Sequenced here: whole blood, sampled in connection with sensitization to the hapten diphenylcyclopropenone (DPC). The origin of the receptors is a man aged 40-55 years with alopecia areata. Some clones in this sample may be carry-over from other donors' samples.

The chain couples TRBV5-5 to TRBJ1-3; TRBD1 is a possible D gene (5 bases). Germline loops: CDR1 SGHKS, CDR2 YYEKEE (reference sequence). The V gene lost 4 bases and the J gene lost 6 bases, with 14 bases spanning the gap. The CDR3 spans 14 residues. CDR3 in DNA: TGTGCCAGCAGCCCAGATCCAGGGCTAAACACCATATATTTT. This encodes CASSPDPGLNTIYF. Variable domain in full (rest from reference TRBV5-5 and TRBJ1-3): DAGVTQSPTHLIKTRGQQVTLRCSPISGHKSVSWYQQVLGQGPQFIFQYYEKEERGRGNFPDRFSARQFPNYSSELNVNALLLGDSALYLCASSPDPGLNTIYFGEGSWLTVV.

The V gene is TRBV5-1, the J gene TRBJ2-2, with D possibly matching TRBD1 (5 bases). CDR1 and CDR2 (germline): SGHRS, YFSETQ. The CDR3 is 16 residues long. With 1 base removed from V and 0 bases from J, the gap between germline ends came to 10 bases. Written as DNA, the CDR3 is TGCGCCAGCAGCTTGTCTGGACACACGAACACCGGGGAGCTGTTTTTT. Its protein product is CASSLSGHTNTGELFF.